This TCR beta chain originates from a study of cytomegalovirus exposure and HLA in healthy donors. Study observations and caveats: With high specificity and sensitivity, the classifier reportedly diagnosed cytomegalovirus status. The authors enumerated some 170 TCR beta chains as linked to cytomegalovirus. For TCR beta chains, V- and J-gene trimming was later linked to a missense DCLRE1C variant.

Details on this clone: Its antigen is currently unknown.

From germline, CDR1 is MGHDK and CDR2 SYGVNS. This CDR3 has 16 residues. The germline V and J ends were trimmed by 0 bases and 0 bases, with 10 bases remaining between them. Amplification used 60 Vbeta primers and 13 Jbeta primers. Data came from immunoSEQ multiplex PCR; TCRdb stores just in-frame clones and leaves some out. This table has some 140,000 clones, approximately 79% appearing once. The chain is built from TRBV25-1 and TRBJ2-3, with a tentative D call TRBD2 (7 bases). The sample comprised PBMCs. The receptor was derived from a male donor in good health and CMV-seronegative. The CDR3 here is CASSEYGRGSTDTQYF. As DNA, the CDR3 is TGTGCCAGCAGTGAATATGGGAGGGGGAGCACAGATACGCAGTATTTT.